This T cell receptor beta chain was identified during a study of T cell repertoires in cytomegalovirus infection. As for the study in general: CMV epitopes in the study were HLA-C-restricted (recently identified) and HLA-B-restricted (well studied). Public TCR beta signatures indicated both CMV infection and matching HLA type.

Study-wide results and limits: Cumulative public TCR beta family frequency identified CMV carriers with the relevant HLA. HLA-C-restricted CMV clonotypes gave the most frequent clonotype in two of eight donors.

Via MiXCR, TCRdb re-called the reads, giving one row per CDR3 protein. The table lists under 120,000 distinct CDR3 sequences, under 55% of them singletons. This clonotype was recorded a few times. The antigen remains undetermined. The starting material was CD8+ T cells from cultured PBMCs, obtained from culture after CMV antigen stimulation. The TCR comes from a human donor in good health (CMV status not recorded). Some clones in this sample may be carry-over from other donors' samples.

CDR3 nucleotides: TGCGCCAGCAACGCAGGACAGGGGGAAGGAAAACTGTTTTTT. Its protein is CASNAGQGEGKLFF. The V and J genes are TRBV10-2 and TRBJ1-4; 10 bases map to TRBD1. J lost 10 bases, V lost 7 bases, and 9 bases had no gene match. Germline V lookup: CDR1 WSHSY, CDR2 SAAADI. CDR3 length equals 14 residues.